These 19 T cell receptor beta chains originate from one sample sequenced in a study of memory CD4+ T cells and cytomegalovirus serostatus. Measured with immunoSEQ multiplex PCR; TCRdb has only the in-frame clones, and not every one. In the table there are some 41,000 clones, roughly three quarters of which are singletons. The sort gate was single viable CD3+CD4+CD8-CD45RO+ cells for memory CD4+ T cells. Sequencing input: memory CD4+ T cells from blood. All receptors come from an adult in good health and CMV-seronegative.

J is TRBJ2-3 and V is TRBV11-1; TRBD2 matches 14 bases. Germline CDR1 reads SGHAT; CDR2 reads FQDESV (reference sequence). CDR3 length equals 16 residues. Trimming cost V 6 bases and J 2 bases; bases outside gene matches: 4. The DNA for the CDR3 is TGTGCCAGCAGATTGGGACTAGCGGGGGACACAGATACGCAGTATTTT. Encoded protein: CASRLGLAGDTDTQYF.

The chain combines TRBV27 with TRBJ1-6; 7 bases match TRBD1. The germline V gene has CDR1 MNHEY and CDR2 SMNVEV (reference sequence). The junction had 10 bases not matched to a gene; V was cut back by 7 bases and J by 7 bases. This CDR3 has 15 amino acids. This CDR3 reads CASNSLQGKNSPLHF. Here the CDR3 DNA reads TGTGCCAGCAATTCCTTACAGGGGAAAAATTCACCCCTCCACTTT.

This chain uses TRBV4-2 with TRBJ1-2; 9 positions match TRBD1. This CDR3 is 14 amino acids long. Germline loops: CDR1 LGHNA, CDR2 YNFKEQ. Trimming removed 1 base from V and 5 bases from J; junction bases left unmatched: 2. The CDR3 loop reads CASSQVDRGYGYTF. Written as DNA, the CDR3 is TGTGCCAGCAGCCAAGTGGACAGGGGATATGGCTACACCTTC.

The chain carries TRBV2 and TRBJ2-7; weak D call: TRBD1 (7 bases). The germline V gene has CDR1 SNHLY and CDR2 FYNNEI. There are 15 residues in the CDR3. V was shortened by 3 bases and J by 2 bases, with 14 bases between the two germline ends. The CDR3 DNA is TGTGCCAGCAGTGACGGGAGACAGGGCCCCTACGAGCAGTACTTC. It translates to CASSDGRQGPYEQYF.

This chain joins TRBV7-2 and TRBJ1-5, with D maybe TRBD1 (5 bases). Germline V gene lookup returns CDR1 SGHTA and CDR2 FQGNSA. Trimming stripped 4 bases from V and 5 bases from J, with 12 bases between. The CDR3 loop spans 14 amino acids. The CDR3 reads CASSSWGPYQPQHF. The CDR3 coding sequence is TGTGCCAGCAGCTCCTGGGGCCCCTATCAGCCCCAGCATTTT.

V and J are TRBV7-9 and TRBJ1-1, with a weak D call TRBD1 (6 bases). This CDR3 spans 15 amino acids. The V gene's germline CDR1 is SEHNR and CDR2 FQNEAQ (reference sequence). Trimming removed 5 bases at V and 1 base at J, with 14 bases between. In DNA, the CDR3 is TGTGCCAGCAGCCAATTTGGGGGCGGGAACACTGAAGCTTTCTTT. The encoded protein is CASSQFGGGNTEAFF.

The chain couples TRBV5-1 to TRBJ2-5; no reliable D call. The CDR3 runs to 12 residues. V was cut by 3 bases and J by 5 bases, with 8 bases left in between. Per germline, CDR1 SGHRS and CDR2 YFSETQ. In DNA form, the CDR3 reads TGCGCCAGCAGCTACATAGGGGAGACCCAGTACTTC. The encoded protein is CASSYIGETQYF.

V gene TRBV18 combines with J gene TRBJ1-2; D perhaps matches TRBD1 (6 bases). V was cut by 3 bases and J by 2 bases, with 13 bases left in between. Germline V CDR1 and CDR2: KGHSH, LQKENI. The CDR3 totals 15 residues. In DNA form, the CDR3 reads TGTGCCAGCTCACCCTCCGGGACAACAAACTATGGCTACACCTTC. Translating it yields CASSPSGTTNYGYTF.

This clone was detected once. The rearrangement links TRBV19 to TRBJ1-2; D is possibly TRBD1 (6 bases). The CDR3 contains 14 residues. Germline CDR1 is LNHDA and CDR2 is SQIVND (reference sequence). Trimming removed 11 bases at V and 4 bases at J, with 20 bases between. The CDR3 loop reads CACSGSRGGYGYTF. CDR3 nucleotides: TGTGCCTGCTCTGGATCGCGAGGGGGCTATGGCTACACCTTC.

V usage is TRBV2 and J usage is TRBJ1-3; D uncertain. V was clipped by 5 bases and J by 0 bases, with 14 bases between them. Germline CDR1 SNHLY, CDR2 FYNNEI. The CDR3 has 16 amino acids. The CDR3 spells CASSLSPGISGNTIYF. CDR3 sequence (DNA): TGTGCCAGCAGTTTAAGTCCGGGGATCTCTGGAAACACCATATATTTT.

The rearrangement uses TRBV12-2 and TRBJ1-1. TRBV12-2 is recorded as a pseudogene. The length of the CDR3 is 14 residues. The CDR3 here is CASRSAWRYTEAFF. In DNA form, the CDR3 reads TGTGCAAGTCGCTCCGCCTGGAGGTACACTGAAGCTTTCTTT.

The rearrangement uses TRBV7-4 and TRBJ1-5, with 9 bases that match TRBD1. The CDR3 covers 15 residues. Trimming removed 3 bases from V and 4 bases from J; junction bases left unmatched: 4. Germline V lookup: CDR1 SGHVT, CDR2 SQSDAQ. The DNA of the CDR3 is TGTGCCAGCAGCTTCCAACAGGGGGCAAATCAGCCCCAGCATTTT. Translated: CASSFQQGANQPQHF.

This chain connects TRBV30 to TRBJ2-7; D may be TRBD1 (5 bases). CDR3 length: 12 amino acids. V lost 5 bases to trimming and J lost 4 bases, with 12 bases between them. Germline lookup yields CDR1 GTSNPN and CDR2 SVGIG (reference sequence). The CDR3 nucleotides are TGTGCCTGGGCCGCAGGGAAATACGAGCAGTACTTC. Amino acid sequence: CAWAAGKYEQYF.

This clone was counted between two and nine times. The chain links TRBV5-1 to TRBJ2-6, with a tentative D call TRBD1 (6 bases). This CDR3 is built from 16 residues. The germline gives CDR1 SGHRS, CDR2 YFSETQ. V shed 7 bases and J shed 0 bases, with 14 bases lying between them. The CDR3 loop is CASWGRSISGANVLTF. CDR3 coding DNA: TGCGCCAGCTGGGGGCGGAGTATCTCTGGGGCCAACGTCCTGACTTTC.

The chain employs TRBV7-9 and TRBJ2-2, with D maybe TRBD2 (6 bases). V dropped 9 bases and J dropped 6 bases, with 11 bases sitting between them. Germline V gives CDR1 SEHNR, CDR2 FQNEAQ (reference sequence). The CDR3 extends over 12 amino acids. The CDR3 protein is CARAWGAGELFF. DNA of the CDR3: TGTGCCAGGGCCTGGGGGGCCGGGGAGCTGTTTTTT.

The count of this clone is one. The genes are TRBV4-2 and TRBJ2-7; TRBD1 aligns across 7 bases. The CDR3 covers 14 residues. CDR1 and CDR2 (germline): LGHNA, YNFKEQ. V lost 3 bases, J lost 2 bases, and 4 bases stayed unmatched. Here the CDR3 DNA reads TGTGCCAGCAGCCACGACAGGGACACCTACGAGCAGTACTTC. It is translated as CASSHDRDTYEQYF.

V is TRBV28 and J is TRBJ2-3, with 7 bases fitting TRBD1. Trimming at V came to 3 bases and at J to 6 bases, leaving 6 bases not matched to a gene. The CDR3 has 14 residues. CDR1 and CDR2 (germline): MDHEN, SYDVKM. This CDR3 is CASSFNRGGDTQYF. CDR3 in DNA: TGTGCCAGCAGTTTTAACAGGGGTGGCGATACGCAGTATTTT. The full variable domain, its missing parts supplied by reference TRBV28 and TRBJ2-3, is DVKVTQSSRYLVKRTGEKVFLECVQDMDHENMFWYRQDPGLGLRLIYFSYDVKMKEKGDIPEGYSVSREKKERFSLILESASTNQTSMYLCASSFNRGGDTQYFGPGTRLTVL.

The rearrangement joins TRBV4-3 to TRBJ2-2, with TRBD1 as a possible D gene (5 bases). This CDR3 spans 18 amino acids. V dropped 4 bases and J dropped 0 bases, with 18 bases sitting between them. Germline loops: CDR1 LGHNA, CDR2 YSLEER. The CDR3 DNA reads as TGCGCCAGCAGCCCAACGATCATCACAGGAACGAACACCGGGGAGCTGTTTTTT. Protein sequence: CASSPTIITGTNTGELFF.

CDR3 sequence: CASSTDVNSGNTIYF. Written as DNA, the CDR3 is TGTGCCAGCAGCACCGACGTCAACTCTGGAAACACCATATATTTT. The chain employs TRBV7-9 and TRBJ1-3; D gene uncertain. The V and J ends lost 5 bases and 0 bases respectively, with 11 bases between them. Per germline, CDR1 SEHNR and CDR2 FQNEAQ (reference sequence). CDR3 length equals 15 residues.